The rows below give T cell receptor beta chains drawn from one sample of a study of T cells in Graves' hyperthyroidism and ophthalmopathy. One entry per CDR3 protein results from TCRdb running MiXCR on the multiplex PCR reads. The table lists 500,000 to 650,000 distinct CDR3 sequences, roughly 17% of them singletons, with 15% to 20% in the top ten. Sequences were obtained from blood. These TCRs come from a woman between 18 and 30 years old with Graves' ophthalmopathy. The CDR3 runs from the conserved cysteine through the conserved F or W. A D gene is named only where the DNA matches it firmly. Where a row states a size, it is once, few, many or the class of an expanded clone; other rows omit it.

clone_size: few
v_call: TRBV27
d_call: -
j_call: TRBJ2-3
cdr3_nt: TGTGCCAGCAGGGAATCTAGCACAGATACGCAGTATTTT
cdr3_aa: CASRESSTDTQYF

clone_size: many
v_call: TRBV28
d_call: -
j_call: TRBJ2-1
cdr3_nt: TGTGCCAGCAGTTTATTAGCGGCAGCTTTTCAGTTCTTC
cdr3_aa: CASSLLAAAFQFF

clone_size: many
v_call: TRBV15
d_call: TRBD1
j_call: TRBJ1-2
cdr3_nt: TGTGCCACCAGCAGAGATCAGGACCCCAGGGGGATCTATGGCTACACCTTC
cdr3_aa: CATSRDQDPRGIYGYTF

clone_size: many
v_call: TRBV20-1
d_call: -
j_call: TRBJ1-2
cdr3_nt: TGCAGTGCTAGGCCCATGCAGGACATTAGTGGCTACACCTTC
cdr3_aa: CSARPMQDISGYTF

clone_size: many
v_call: TRBV6-1
d_call: -
j_call: TRBJ1-1
cdr3_nt: TGTGCCAGCAGTTCGCTCCGGACAGCCAACACTGAAGCTTTCTTT
cdr3_aa: CASSSLRTANTEAFF

clone_size: many
v_call: TRBV4-1
d_call: -
j_call: TRBJ2-5
cdr3_nt: TGCGCCAGCAGCCAGGGTCGGAACCAAGAGACCCAGTACTTC
cdr3_aa: CASSQGRNQETQYF

clone_size: -
v_call: TRBV19
d_call: -
j_call: TRBJ1-1
cdr3_nt: TGTGCCAGTAGTATTAATGTGGGGTTAATGAACACTGAAGCTTTCTTT
cdr3_aa: CASSINVGLMNTEAFF

clone_size: many
v_call: TRBV20-1
d_call: -
j_call: TRBJ2-5
cdr3_nt: TGCAGTGCTTCCAGGCAAGAGACCCAGTACTTC
cdr3_aa: CSASRQETQYF

clone_size: -
v_call: TRBV6-1
d_call: TRBD2
j_call: TRBJ2-7
cdr3_nt: TGTGCCAGCAGTGGGCTAGGGATAACTAGCGGGAGGGCCTACGAGCAGTACTTC
cdr3_aa: CASSGLGITSGRAYEQYF

clone_size: -
v_call: TRBV29-1
d_call: -
j_call: TRBJ2-7
cdr3_nt: TGCAGCGTTGTACACGGTTCTGTCTACGAGCAGTACTTC
cdr3_aa: CSVVHGSVYEQYF

clone_size: many
v_call: TRBV28
d_call: TRBD1
j_call: TRBJ1-6
cdr3_nt: TGTGCCAGCAGCCAGACAGGGGGATCTAATTCACCCCTCCACTTT
cdr3_aa: CASSQTGGSNSPLHF